What follows are 8 T cell receptor beta chains derived from one specimen sequenced in a study of T cell responses to AZD1222 COVID-19 vaccine. Measured with immunoSEQ multiplex PCR; TCRdb has only the in-frame clones, and not every one. The table shows roughly 120,000 clones, with almost 95% occurring only once. This specimen consisted of peripheral blood, obtained 28 days after the second AZD1222 dose. These receptors were taken from an adult who received the AZD1222 COVID-19 vaccine.

The chain joins TRBV28 to TRBJ2-7, with D possibly matching TRBD1 (6 bases). Germline values: CDR1 MDHEN, CDR2 SYDVKM. V was cut by 8 bases and J by 2 bases, with 22 bases left in between. The CDR3 consists of 16 residues. The CDR3 DNA reads TGTGCCAGCGGCCGAGCACCAGGGGCCGGGGCCTACGAGCAGTACTTC. This sequence encodes CASGRAPGAGAYEQYF.

The V and J genes are TRBV4-2 and TRBJ2-7, with TRBD2 identical over 8 bases. CDR1 is LGHNA and CDR2 is YNFKEQ in the germline V gene. Unmatched junction bases numbered 13, after V lost 4 bases and J lost 2 bases. The CDR3 covers 17 residues. DNA of the CDR3: TGTGCCAGCAGCCCCCCGGGGGGGAGCCGAGGGGCCTACGAGCAGTACTTC. Amino acids: CASSPPGGSRGAYEQYF.

The CDR3 DNA reads as TGTGCCAGCAGCCCCCCGATGGAGACCCAGTACTTC. It specifies CASSPPMETQYF. This sequence joins TRBV7-2 and TRBJ2-5; no clear D. V gave up 5 bases and J gave up 5 bases, with 9 bases separating them. Germline loops: CDR1 SGHTA, CDR2 FQGNSA. This CDR3 region has 12 residues.

CDR3 loop: CASSQRDTRAFF. CDR3 sequence (DNA): TGTGCCAGCAGCCAAAGAGACACACGGGCTTTCTTT. V gene TRBV3-1 (or the pseudogene TRBV3-2) combines with J gene TRBJ1-1; D is undetermined. V was cut by 2 bases and J by 11 bases, with 12 bases left in between. The CDR3 is 12 amino acids. The germline V gene has CDR1 LGHDT and CDR2 YNNKEL (reference sequence).

The rearrangement uses TRBV11-2 and TRBJ2-2; TRBD2 aligns across 12 bases. Germline V gene sequence: CDR1 SGHAT, CDR2 FQNNGV. The CDR3 length is 17 residues. With V trimmed by 0 bases and J by 6 bases, 5 bases remained unmatched. The CDR3 nucleotides read TGTGCCAGCAGCTTAGAACTAGCGGGAGGCTGGCCCGGGGAGCTGTTTTTT. This encodes CASSLELAGGWPGELFF.

V is TRBV19 and J is TRBJ1-4; 8 nucleotides align to TRBD1. The CDR3 is 15 amino acids. Germline V lookup: CDR1 LNHDA, CDR2 SQIVND (reference sequence). V gave up 5 bases and J gave up 2 bases; unmatched junction bases: 4. As DNA, the CDR3 is TGTGCCAGTAGTCCAAGGACAGGGACTAATGAAAAACTGTTTTTT. Translated: CASSPRTGTNEKLFF.

This rearrangement joins TRBV6-5 to TRBJ2-3; possibly TRBD2 for D (7 bases). Trimming removed 7 bases from V and 6 bases from J, with 20 bases in between. Germline CDR1 MNHEY, CDR2 SVGAGI. This CDR3 has 15 amino acids. Written as DNA, the CDR3 is TGTGCCAGCACCCTAAGGGGGGGGGCTGGGGATACGCAGTATTTT. As protein: CASTLRGGAGDTQYF.

The chain carries TRBV6-6 and TRBJ2-1, with a weak D call TRBD2 (6 bases). The CDR3 length is 15 residues. The V gene's germline CDR1 is MNHNY and CDR2 SVGAGI (reference sequence). Trimming removed 0 bases from V and 10 bases from J, with 16 bases in between. CDR3 in amino acids: CASSYSRGARGEQFF. DNA of the CDR3: TGTGCCAGCAGTTACTCGCGGGGAGCCCGAGGGGAGCAGTTCTTC.